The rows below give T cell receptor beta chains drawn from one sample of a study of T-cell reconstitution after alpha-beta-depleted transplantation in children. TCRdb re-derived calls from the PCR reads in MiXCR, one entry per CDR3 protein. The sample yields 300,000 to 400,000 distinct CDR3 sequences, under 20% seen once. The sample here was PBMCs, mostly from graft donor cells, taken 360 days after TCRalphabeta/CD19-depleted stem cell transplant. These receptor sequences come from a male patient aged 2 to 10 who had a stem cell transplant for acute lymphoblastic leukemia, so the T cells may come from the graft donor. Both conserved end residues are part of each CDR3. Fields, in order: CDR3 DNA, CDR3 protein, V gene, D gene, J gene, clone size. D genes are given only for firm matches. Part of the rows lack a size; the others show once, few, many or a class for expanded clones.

cdr3_nt: TGTGCCATCAGTGAGTCCTCCGCGGGAGATGCGTCCAAAAACATTCAGTACTTC
cdr3_aa: CAISESSAGDASKNIQYF
v_call: TRBV10-3
d_call: TRBD2
j_call: TRBJ2-4
clone_size: -

cdr3_nt: TGTGCCAGCAGTGGCGGACAGGCGTTCTATGGCTACACCTTC
cdr3_aa: CASSGGQAFYGYTF
v_call: TRBV12-3/TRBV12-4
d_call: TRBD1
j_call: TRBJ1-2
clone_size: few

cdr3_nt: TGTGCCAGCAGCTTGGGACCTCGACGGGATACGCAGTATTTT
cdr3_aa: CASSLGPRRDTQYF
v_call: TRBV7-3
d_call: -
j_call: TRBJ2-3
clone_size: few

cdr3_nt: TGCGCCAGCAGCCCCGATCAGTTAGCGGGCACAGATACGCAGTATTTT
cdr3_aa: CASSPDQLAGTDTQYF
v_call: TRBV5-1
d_call: -
j_call: TRBJ2-3
clone_size: -

cdr3_nt: TGTGCCAGCAGTGAACTAGCGGCGAACACCGGGGAGCTGTTTTTT
cdr3_aa: CASSELAANTGELFF
v_call: TRBV2
d_call: TRBD2
j_call: TRBJ2-2
clone_size: -

cdr3_nt: TGCAGCGTTGGGGGGGTCACCGGGGAGCTGTTTTTT
cdr3_aa: CSVGGVTGELFF
v_call: TRBV29-1
d_call: -
j_call: TRBJ2-2
clone_size: -

cdr3_nt: TGTGCCAGCAGCTTGGATTTCCCAGCCGCCTATGGCTACACCTTC
cdr3_aa: CASSLDFPAAYGYTF
v_call: TRBV5-5
d_call: -
j_call: TRBJ1-2
clone_size: -

cdr3_nt: TGCGCCAGCAGCCAAGCAACAGGGATTTCCTACAATGAGCAGTTCTTC
cdr3_aa: CASSQATGISYNEQFF
v_call: TRBV4-3
d_call: -
j_call: TRBJ2-1
clone_size: -

cdr3_nt: TGTGCCAGCAGCGCTCAGGAGTGGCGAGAGACCCAGTACTTC
cdr3_aa: CASSAQEWRETQYF
v_call: TRBV7-9
d_call: -
j_call: TRBJ2-5
clone_size: -

cdr3_nt: TGTGCCACCAGCAGAGACATTTATAGAAGTTCACAGGGGACCTACGAGCAGTACTTC
cdr3_aa: CATSRDIYRSSQGTYEQYF
v_call: TRBV15
d_call: TRBD1
j_call: TRBJ2-7
clone_size: many

cdr3_nt: TGTGCCAGCAGCCCTAATGGGATGTACGAGCAGTACTTC
cdr3_aa: CASSPNGMYEQYF
v_call: TRBV7-2
d_call: -
j_call: TRBJ2-7
clone_size: many

cdr3_nt: TGTGCCAGCAGCCGGAGTGGGGGGTTCTCTGAAGCTTTCTTT
cdr3_aa: CASSRSGGFSEAFF
v_call: TRBV25-1
d_call: -
j_call: TRBJ1-1
clone_size: -

cdr3_nt: TGCGCCAGCAGCCCCCTATCGACAGGGTCCCAAGAGACCCAGTACTTC
cdr3_aa: CASSPLSTGSQETQYF
v_call: TRBV5-1
d_call: TRBD1
j_call: TRBJ2-5
clone_size: few

cdr3_nt: TGTGCCATCAGTGAGGTCGACGGCACAGATACGCAGTATTTT
cdr3_aa: CAISEVDGTDTQYF
v_call: TRBV10-3
d_call: -
j_call: TRBJ2-3
clone_size: many

cdr3_nt: TGTGCCACCAGCAGACAGGGGATCGGGGGCAATCAGCCCCAGCATTTT
cdr3_aa: CATSRQGIGGNQPQHF
v_call: TRBV15
d_call: -
j_call: TRBJ1-5
clone_size: many

cdr3_nt: TGCGCCAGCGGCCAAGACCTAGCGGGAGCGAGGAATGCAGATACGCAGTATTTT
cdr3_aa: CASGQDLAGARNADTQYF
v_call: TRBV4-3
d_call: TRBD2
j_call: TRBJ2-3
clone_size: -

cdr3_nt: TGTGCCAGCAGCTTGGAGGGTAACAATGAGCAGTTCTTC
cdr3_aa: CASSLEGNNEQFF
v_call: TRBV5-6
d_call: -
j_call: TRBJ2-1
clone_size: -

cdr3_nt: TGTGCCAGCAGCCGAAGGACTAGCGGGAGGGCCTTCAATGAGCAGTTCTTC
cdr3_aa: CASSRRTSGRAFNEQFF
v_call: TRBV12-3/TRBV12-4
d_call: TRBD2
j_call: TRBJ2-1
clone_size: -

cdr3_nt: TGCAGTGCTAGAATTTCCGGGACTAGCGGATCCTACGAGCAGTACTTC
cdr3_aa: CSARISGTSGSYEQYF
v_call: TRBV20-1
d_call: TRBD2
j_call: TRBJ2-7
clone_size: medium-sized

cdr3_nt: TGCGCCAGCAGCCAAGAGCTGACCGGGACAGGCCCCTACGAGCAGTACTTC
cdr3_aa: CASSQELTGTGPYEQYF
v_call: TRBV4-3
d_call: TRBD1
j_call: TRBJ2-7
clone_size: -

cdr3_nt: TGCGCCAGCAGCTTGCCCTATACCTGGGACAGGGCGGAGGACGAGCAGTACTTC
cdr3_aa: CASSLPYTWDRAEDEQYF
v_call: TRBV5-1
d_call: TRBD1
j_call: TRBJ2-7
clone_size: few

cdr3_nt: TGCGCCAGCAGCTTGCTGGCTAGCGGGAGGTCAGATACGGAGTATTTT
cdr3_aa: CASSLLASGRSDTEYF
v_call: TRBV5-1
d_call: TRBD2
j_call: TRBJ2-3
clone_size: once

cdr3_nt: TGTGCCATCAGTGACCGGCGTATTCGGTACGAGCAGTACTTC
cdr3_aa: CAISDRRIRYEQYF
v_call: TRBV10-3
d_call: -
j_call: TRBJ2-7
clone_size: few

cdr3_nt: TGTGCCAGCTGCGTAGCGGGAGGGCCCTATGAGCAGTTCTTC
cdr3_aa: CASCVAGGPYEQFF
v_call: TRBV7-2
d_call: TRBD2
j_call: TRBJ2-1
clone_size: few

cdr3_nt: TGTGCCAGCAGTTTAGTGAGCACCGGGGAGCTGTTTTTT
cdr3_aa: CASSLVSTGELFF
v_call: TRBV12-3/TRBV12-4
d_call: -
j_call: TRBJ2-2
clone_size: few

cdr3_nt: TGTGCCAGCAGTCGGACGAAGACCCAGTACTTC
cdr3_aa: CASSRTKTQYF
v_call: TRBV6-2/TRBV6-3
d_call: -
j_call: TRBJ2-5
clone_size: -

cdr3_nt: TGTGCCAGCAGCTTATGGCGGACTAGCGGGAGCTCCTACGAGCAGTACTTC
cdr3_aa: CASSLWRTSGSSYEQYF
v_call: TRBV7-8
d_call: TRBD2
j_call: TRBJ2-7
clone_size: -

cdr3_nt: TGCAGTGCTAGAGAGCCTAGCGGATGGGCAGATACGCAGTATTTT
cdr3_aa: CSAREPSGWADTQYF
v_call: TRBV20-1
d_call: TRBD2
j_call: TRBJ2-3
clone_size: many

cdr3_nt: TGCGCCAGCAGCCAGCTCCGGGACACTTTACCCCTCCACTTT
cdr3_aa: CASSQLRDTLPLHF
v_call: TRBV4-3
d_call: -
j_call: TRBJ1-6
clone_size: -

cdr3_nt: TGTGCCAGCACCGTCACAGGGGGCAGCTCCTACAATGAGCAGTTCTTC
cdr3_aa: CASTVTGGSSYNEQFF
v_call: TRBV6-1
d_call: TRBD1
j_call: TRBJ2-1
clone_size: -

cdr3_nt: TGTGCCAGCAGTTTAAACAGCGGCGGGAGGGTTACAGATACGCAGTATTTT
cdr3_aa: CASSLNSGGRVTDTQYF
v_call: TRBV12-3/TRBV12-4
d_call: TRBD2
j_call: TRBJ2-3
clone_size: -

cdr3_nt: TGCAGCGTCAATTGGGGACGAGAGACCCAGTACTTC
cdr3_aa: CSVNWGRETQYF
v_call: TRBV29-1
d_call: -
j_call: TRBJ2-5
clone_size: many

cdr3_nt: TGTGCCAGCAGCACCTCGTTTTTAGACCCTAGCGGACGGTACAATGAGCAGTTCTTC
cdr3_aa: CASSTSFLDPSGRYNEQFF
v_call: TRBV11-1
d_call: TRBD2
j_call: TRBJ2-1
clone_size: -

cdr3_nt: TGTGCCAGCAGTTTAGGGGCGGGTGCCTACGAGCAGTACTTC
cdr3_aa: CASSLGAGAYEQYF
v_call: TRBV12-3/TRBV12-4
d_call: -
j_call: TRBJ2-7
clone_size: -

cdr3_nt: TGTGCCAGCAGCTTAGCGGGCGGCCAGGGTTCACCCCTCCACTTT
cdr3_aa: CASSLAGGQGSPLHF
v_call: TRBV7-8
d_call: -
j_call: TRBJ1-6
clone_size: -

cdr3_nt: TGCAGCGTTGTGGGGAGCACCGGGGAGCTGTTTTTT
cdr3_aa: CSVVGSTGELFF
v_call: TRBV29-1
d_call: -
j_call: TRBJ2-2
clone_size: many

cdr3_nt: TGTGCCAGCAGCTTGGGGGACTTCCTTAGCACAGATACGCAGTATTTT
cdr3_aa: CASSLGDFLSTDTQYF
v_call: TRBV7-9
d_call: -
j_call: TRBJ2-3
clone_size: few